These T cell receptor beta chains were read from a single sample in a study of cytomegalovirus exposure and HLA in healthy donors. The table came from immunoSEQ multiplex PCR; TCRdb's copy has only in-frame clones and leaves some out. Its table lists roughly 120,000 clones. The sample comprised PBMCs. These receptors were obtained from a man aged 18 to 29 in good health and CMV-seronegative. The CDR3 runs from the conserved cysteine through the conserved F or W. Fields, in order: V gene, J gene, CDR3 protein.

V: TRBV18
J: TRBJ2-5
CDR3: CASSLPYPRSETQYF

V: TRBV14
J: -
CDR3: CASGGQLYEQYF

V: TRBV4-2
J: TRBJ2-2
CDR3: CASSRRTSVAGELFF

V: TRBV2
J: TRBJ2-2
CDR3: CARGTLTGELFF

V: TRBV5-1
J: TRBJ1-6
CDR3: CASRLGTGSNSPLHF

V: TRBV9
J: TRBJ1-2
CDR3: CASSSGQGRFYGYTF

V: TRBV6-1
J: TRBJ2-3
CDR3: CASTGLAGGPDTQYF

V: TRBV10-3
J: TRBJ2-5
CDR3: CAISTGWEETQYF

V: TRBV27
J: TRBJ1-1
CDR3: CASSLTQGLNTEAFF

V: TRBV5-1
J: TRBJ2-7
CDR3: CASSLGSSYEQYF

V: TRBV7-8
J: TRBJ2-1
CDR3: CASSPAPQRASYNEQFF

V: TRBV19
J: TRBJ2-1
CDR3: CASSGRTGSGDEQFF

V: TRBV19
J: TRBJ2-7
CDR3: CASSLGGGGRQVNEQYF

V: TRBV21-1
J: TRBJ1-5
CDR3: CASSKETQYSNQPQHF

V: TRBV19
J: TRBJ1-5
CDR3: CASSNFNQPQHF

V: TRBV30
J: TRBJ2-2
CDR3: CAWSRSVAGRPNTGELFF

V: TRBV4-1
J: TRBJ2-2
CDR3: CASSRGLAGNTGELFF

V: TRBV6-1
J: TRBJ1-1
CDR3: CASSIDREAEAFF

V: TRBV5-1
J: TRBJ1-1
CDR3: CASSVTGTGGTEAFF

V: TRBV18
J: TRBJ2-7
CDR3: CASSSDFHEQYF

V: TRBV5-1
J: TRBJ2-1
CDR3: CASSLLAGGTYNEQFF

V: TRBV5-1
J: TRBJ2-7
CDR3: CASSLEGLAVYEQYF

V: TRBV5-1
J: TRBJ2-5
CDR3: CASRRGDSQETQYF

V: TRBV5-1
J: TRBJ1-3
CDR3: CASSLVQGTSGNTIYF

V: TRBV9
J: TRBJ2-2
CDR3: CASSVGSTGELFF

V: TRBV7-3
J: TRBJ2-3
CDR3: CASSAGISASTDTQYF

V: TRBV5-1
J: TRBJ2-3
CDR3: CASSLGQSTDTQYF

V: TRBV5-1
J: TRBJ2-2
CDR3: CASSSSGNTGELFF

V: TRBV27
J: TRBJ2-1
CDR3: CASSLFRTSVTDEQFF